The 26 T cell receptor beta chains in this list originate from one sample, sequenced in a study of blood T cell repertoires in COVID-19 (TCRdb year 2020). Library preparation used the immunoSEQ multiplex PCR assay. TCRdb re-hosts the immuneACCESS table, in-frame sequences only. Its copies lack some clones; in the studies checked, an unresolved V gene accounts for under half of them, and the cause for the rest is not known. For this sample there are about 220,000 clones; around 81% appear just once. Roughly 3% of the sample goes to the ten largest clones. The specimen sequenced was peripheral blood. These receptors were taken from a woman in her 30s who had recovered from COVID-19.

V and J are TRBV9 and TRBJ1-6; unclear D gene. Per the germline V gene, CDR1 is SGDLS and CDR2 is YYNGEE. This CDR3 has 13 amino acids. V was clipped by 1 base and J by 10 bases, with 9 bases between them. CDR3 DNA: TGTGCCAGCAGCGTATTGGAGGGATCACCCCTCCACTTT. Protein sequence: CASSVLEGSPLHF.

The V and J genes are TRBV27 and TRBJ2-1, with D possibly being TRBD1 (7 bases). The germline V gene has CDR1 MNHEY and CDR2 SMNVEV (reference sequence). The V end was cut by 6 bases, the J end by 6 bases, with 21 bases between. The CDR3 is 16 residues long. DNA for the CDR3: TGTGCCAGCAGCCGAGAGGTCCAGGGGGGTGGCAATGAGCAGTTCTTC. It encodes CASSREVQGGGNEQFF.

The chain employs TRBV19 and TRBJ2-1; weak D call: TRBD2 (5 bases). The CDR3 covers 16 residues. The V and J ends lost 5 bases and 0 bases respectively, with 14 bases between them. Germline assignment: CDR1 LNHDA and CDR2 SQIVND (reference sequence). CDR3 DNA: TGTGCCAGTAGTCTCGGACTGGGAAGCTCCTACAATGAGCAGTTCTTC. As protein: CASSLGLGSSYNEQFF.

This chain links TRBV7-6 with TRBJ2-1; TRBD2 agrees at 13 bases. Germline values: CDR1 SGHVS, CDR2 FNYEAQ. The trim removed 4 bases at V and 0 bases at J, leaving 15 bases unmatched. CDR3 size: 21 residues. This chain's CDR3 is CASSSRPPGLAGASSYNEQFF. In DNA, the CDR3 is TGTGCCAGCAGCTCGCGCCCTCCTGGACTAGCGGGGGCAAGCTCCTACAATGAGCAGTTCTTC.

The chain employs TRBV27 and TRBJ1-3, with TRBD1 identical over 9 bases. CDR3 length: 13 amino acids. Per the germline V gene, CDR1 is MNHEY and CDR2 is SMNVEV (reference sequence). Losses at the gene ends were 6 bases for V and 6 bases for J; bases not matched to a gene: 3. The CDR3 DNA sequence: TGTGCCAGCAGGGGACAGGGCGAAAACACCATATATTTT. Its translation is CASRGQGENTIYF.

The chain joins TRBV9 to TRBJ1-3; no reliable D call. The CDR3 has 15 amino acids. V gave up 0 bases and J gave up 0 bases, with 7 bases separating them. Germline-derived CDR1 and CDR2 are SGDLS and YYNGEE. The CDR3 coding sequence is TGTGCCAGCAGCGTAGTGGGAGACTCTGGAAACACCATATATTTT. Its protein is CASSVVGDSGNTIYF.

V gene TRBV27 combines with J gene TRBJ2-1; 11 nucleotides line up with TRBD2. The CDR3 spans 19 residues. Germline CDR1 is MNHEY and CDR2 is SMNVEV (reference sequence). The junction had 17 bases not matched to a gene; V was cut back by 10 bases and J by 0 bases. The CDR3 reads CATCPGGTSGGDSYNEQFF. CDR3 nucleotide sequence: TGTGCCACCTGTCCAGGCGGGACTAGCGGAGGGGACTCCTACAATGAGCAGTTCTTC.

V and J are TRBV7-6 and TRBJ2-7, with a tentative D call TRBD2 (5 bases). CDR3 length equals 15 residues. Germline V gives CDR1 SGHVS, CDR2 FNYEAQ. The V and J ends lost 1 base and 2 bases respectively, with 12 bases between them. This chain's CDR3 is CASSLDPGSTYEQYF. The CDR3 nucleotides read TGTGCCAGCAGCTTAGATCCGGGATCCACCTACGAGCAGTACTTC.

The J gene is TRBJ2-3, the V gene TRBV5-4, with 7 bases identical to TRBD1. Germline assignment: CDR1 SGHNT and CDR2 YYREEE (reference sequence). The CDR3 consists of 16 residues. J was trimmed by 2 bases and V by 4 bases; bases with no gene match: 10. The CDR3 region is CASSVRQGGTTDTQYF. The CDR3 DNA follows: TGTGCCAGCAGCGTCCGACAGGGTGGGACCACAGATACGCAGTATTTT. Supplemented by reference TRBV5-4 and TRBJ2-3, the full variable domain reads ETGVTQSPTHLIKTRGQQVTLRCSSQSGHNTVSWYQQALGQGPQFIFQYYREEENGRGNFPPRFSGLQFPNYSSELNVNALELDDSALYLCASSVRQGGTTDTQYFGPGTRLTVL.

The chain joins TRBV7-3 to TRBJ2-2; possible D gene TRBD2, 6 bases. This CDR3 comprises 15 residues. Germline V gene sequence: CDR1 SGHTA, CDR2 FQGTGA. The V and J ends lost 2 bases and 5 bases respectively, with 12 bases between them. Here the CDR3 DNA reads TGTGCCAGCAGCTTATGGCAGGGAGGTACCGGGGAGCTGTTTTTT. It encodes CASSLWQGGTGELFF.

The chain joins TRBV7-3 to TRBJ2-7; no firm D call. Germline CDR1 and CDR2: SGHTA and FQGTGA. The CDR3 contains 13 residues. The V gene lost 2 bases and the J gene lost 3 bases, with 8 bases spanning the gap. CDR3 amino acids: CASSLGYGYEQYF. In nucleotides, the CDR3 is TGTGCCAGCAGCTTAGGTTACGGCTACGAGCAGTACTTC.

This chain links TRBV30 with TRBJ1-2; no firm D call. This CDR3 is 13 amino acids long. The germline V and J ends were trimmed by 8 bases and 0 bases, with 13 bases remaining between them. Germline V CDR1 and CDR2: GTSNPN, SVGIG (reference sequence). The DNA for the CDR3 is TGTGCCCGGGAACGGGGTTCTAACTATGGCTACACCTTC. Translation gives CARERGSNYGYTF.

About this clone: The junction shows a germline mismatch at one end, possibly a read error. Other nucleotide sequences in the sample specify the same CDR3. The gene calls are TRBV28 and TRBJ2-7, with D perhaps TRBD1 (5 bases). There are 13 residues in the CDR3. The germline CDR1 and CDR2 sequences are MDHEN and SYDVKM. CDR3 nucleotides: TGTGCCAGCAGGGCAGGGATGGCCTATGAGCAGTACTTC. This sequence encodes CASRAGMAYEQYF.

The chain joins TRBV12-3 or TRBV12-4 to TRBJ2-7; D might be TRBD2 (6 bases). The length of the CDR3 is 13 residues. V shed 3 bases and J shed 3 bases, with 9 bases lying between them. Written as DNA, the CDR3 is TGTGCCAGCAGTTTGACTAGTAACTACGAGCAGTACTTC. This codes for CASSLTSNYEQYF.

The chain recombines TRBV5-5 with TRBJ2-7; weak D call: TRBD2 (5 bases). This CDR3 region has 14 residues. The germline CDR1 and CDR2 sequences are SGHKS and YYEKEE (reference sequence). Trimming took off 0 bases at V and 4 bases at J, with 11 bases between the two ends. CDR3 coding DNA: TGTGCCAGCAGCTTGGGCCCGGGGTTTTACGAGCAGTACTTC. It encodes CASSLGPGFYEQYF.

CDR3 protein: CASSQVETEAFF. The CDR3 DNA reads TGTGCCAGCAGCCAAGTGGAGACTGAAGCTTTCTTT. The chain recombines TRBV3-1 (or the pseudogene TRBV3-2) with TRBJ1-1; D remains unclear. Germline V lookup: CDR1 LGHDT, CDR2 YNNKEL (reference sequence). The CDR3 covers 12 residues. Trimming removed 1 base at V and 5 bases at J, with 5 bases between.

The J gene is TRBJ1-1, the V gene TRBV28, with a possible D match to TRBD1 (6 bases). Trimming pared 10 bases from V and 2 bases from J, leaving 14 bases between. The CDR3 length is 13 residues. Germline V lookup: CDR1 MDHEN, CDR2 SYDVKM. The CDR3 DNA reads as TGTGCCACCTTACGGGACACAAACACTGAAGCTTTCTTT. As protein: CATLRDTNTEAFF.

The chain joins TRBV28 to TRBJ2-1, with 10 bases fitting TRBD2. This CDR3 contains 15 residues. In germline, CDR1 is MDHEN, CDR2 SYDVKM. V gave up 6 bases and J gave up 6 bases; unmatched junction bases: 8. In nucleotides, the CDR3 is TGTGCCAGCAGCCCGCAGCGGGAGGGCTTCAATGAGCAGTTCTTC. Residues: CASSPQREGFNEQFF.

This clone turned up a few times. The CDR3 bases are TGCAGCGTCGTACAGGGGGCGAGCGGCCCTGGAAACACCATATATTTT. Translated: CSVVQGASGPGNTIYF. V is TRBV29-1 and J is TRBJ1-3, with 9 bases lining up with TRBD1. Germline V gene data show CDR1 as SQVTM and CDR2 as ANQGSEA. This CDR3 spans 16 amino acids. Germline trimming cut 6 bases from V and 2 bases from J; bases unmatched to any gene: 11.

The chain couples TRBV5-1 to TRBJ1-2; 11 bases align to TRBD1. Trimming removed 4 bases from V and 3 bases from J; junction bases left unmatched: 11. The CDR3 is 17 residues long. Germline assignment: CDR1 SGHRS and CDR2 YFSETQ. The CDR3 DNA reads TGCGCCAGCAGCCCCGGGACAGGGGGAGTATTCGACTATGGCTACACCTTC. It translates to CASSPGTGGVFDYGYTF.

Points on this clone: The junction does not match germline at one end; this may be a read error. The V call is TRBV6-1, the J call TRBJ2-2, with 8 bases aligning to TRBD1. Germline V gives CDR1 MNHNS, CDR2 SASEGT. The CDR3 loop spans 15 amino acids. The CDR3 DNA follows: TGTGCCAGCACTGAACAGGGGGCGAACACCGGGGAGCTGTTTTTT. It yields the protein CASTEQGANTGELFF.

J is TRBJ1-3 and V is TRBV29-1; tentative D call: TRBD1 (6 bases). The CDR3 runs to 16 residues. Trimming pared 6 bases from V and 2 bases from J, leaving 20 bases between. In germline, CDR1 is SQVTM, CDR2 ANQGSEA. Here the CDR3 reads CSVGSRTGSAGNTIYF. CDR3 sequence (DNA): TGCAGCGTCGGCTCACGAACAGGGTCTGCTGGAAACACCATATATTTT.

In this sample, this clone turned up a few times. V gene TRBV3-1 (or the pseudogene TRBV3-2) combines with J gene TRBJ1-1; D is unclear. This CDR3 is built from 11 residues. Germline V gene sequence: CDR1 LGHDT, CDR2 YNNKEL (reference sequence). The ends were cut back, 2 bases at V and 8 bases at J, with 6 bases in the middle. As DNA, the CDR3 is TGTGCCAGCAGCCAATTCGGGGAAGCTTTCTTT. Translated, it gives CASSQFGEAFF.

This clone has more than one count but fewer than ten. The CDR3 DNA follows: TGTGCCAGCAGCTTCGGGACAGGGAACAATCAGCCCCAGCATTTT. Its translation is CASSFGTGNNQPQHF. The rearrangement joins TRBV13 to TRBJ1-5; the match to TRBD1 covers 9 bases. CDR3 length: 15 amino acids. The J segment lost 3 bases and the V segment lost 3 bases, leaving 3 bases of the junction unmatched. Germline values: CDR1 PRHDT, CDR2 FYEKMQ (reference sequence).

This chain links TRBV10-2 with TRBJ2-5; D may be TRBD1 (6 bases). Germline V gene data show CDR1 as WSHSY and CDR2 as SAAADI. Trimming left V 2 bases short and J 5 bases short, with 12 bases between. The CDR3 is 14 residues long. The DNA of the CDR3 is TGCGCCAGCAGTGAGCCAGGGGCCGGGGAGACCCAGTACTTC. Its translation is CASSEPGAGETQYF.

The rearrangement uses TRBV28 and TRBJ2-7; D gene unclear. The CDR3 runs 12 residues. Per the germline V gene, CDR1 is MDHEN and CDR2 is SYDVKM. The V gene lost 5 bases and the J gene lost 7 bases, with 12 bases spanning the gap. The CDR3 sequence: CASSPVKREQYF. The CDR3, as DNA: TGTGCCAGCAGTCCCGTGAAGAGGGAGCAGTACTTC.